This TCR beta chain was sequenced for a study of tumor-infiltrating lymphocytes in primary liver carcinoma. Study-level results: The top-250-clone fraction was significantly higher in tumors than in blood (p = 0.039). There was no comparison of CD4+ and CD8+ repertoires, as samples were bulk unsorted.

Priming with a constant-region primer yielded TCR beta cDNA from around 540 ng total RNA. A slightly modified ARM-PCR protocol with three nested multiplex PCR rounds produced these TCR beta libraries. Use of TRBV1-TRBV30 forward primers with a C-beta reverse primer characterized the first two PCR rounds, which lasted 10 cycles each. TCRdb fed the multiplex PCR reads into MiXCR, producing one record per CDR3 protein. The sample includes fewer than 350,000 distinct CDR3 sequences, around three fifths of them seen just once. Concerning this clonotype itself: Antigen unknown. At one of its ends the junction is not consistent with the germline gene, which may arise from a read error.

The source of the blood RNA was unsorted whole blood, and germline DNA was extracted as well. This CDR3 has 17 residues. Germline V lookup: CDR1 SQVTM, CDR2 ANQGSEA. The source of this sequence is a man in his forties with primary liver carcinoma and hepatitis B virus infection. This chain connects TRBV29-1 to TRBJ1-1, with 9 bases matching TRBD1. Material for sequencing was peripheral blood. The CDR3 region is CSAEPTGGYIGDTEAFF. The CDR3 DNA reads TGCAGCGCTGAACCAACAGGGGGCTATATCGGAGACACTGAAGCTTTCTTT.